The 10 T cell receptor beta chains below all came from one sample that was sequenced in a study of neurological immune-mediated disorders. TCRdb fed the 5' RACE reads into MiXCR, producing one record per CDR3 protein. Among tens of thousands of distinct CDR3 sequences listed, 3.5% were seen once. Material: PBMCs. The receptors shown here come from a woman in her fifties or sixties with multiple sclerosis.

This clonotype was observed at least ten times. V is TRBV3-1 and J is TRBJ2-3; the match to TRBD1 covers 7 bases. The J segment lost 0 bases and the V segment lost 2 bases, leaving 8 bases of the junction unmatched. There are 17 residues in the CDR3. Germline V gives CDR1 LGHDT, CDR2 YNNKEL (reference sequence). The DNA of the CDR3 is TGTGCCAGCAGCCAATATGGGACAGACCAAAGCACAGATACGCAGTATTTT. This gives the protein CASSQYGTDQSTDTQYF.

This clonotype showed up many times. The chain couples TRBV7-9 to TRBJ2-3, with D hard to call. The V and J ends lost 2 bases and 5 bases respectively, with 11 bases between them. The CDR3 is 14 residues long. The germline V gene encodes CDR1 SEHNR and CDR2 FQNEAQ (reference sequence). DNA of the CDR3: TGTGCCAGCAGCTTAAAGTGGCCAGGAGATACGCAGTATTTT. It encodes CASSLKWPGDTQYF.

There are many counts of this clonotype. The chain combines TRBV7-2 with TRBJ1-3; D possibly corresponds to TRBD1 (6 bases). Germline loops: CDR1 SGHTA, CDR2 FQGNSA. This CDR3 is built from 17 residues. The germline V and J ends were trimmed by 2 bases and 4 bases, with 18 bases remaining between them. CDR3: CASSLYSPGGPGNTIYF. CDR3 sequence (DNA): TGTGCCAGCAGCTTATATAGCCCTGGGGGGCCGGGAAACACCATATATTTT.

This clonotype was found many times. V usage is TRBV5-1 and J usage is TRBJ2-1; no clear D gene. The germline V gene encodes CDR1 SGHRS and CDR2 YFSETQ. The CDR3 runs 15 residues. Trimming removed 4 bases from V and 8 bases from J, with 19 bases in between. The CDR3 is CASSPLIIDSYEQFF. The CDR3 nucleotides read TGCGCCAGCAGCCCCCTGATAATAGATAGTTATGAGCAGTTCTTC. Supplemented by reference TRBV5-1 and TRBJ2-1, the full variable domain reads KAGVTQTPRYLIKTRGQQVTLSCSPISGHRSVSWYQQTPGQGLQFLFEYFSETQRNKGNFPGRFSGRQFSNSRSEMNVSTLELGDSALYLCASSPLIIDSYEQFFGPGTRLTVL.

With respect to this clonotype: This may stem from a read error, because a much larger clone lies one nucleotide away. As DNA, the CDR3 is TGCGCCAGCAGCGAGGGACAGGGGAAGGAGAACCAGTACTTC. It translates to CASSEGQGKENQYF. J is TRBJ2-5 and V is TRBV5-1; 10 bases map to TRBD1. Germline lookup yields CDR1 SGHRS and CDR2 YFSETQ. The CDR3 has 14 residues.

The chain has TRBV7-9 and TRBJ1-4; a weak D match, TRBD1 (5 bases). Looked up from germline, CDR1 is SEHNR and CDR2 is FQNEAQ (reference sequence). V was cut by 5 bases and J by 3 bases, with 19 bases left in between. The CDR3 is 17 residues long. The CDR3 bases are TGTGCCAGCAGCAGAGCGGGGGATGGTTCAGCTAATGAAAAACTGTTTTTT. This sequence encodes CASSRAGDGSANEKLFF. The whole variable domain, remainder taken from reference TRBV7-9 and TRBJ1-4, is DTGVSQNPRHKITKRGQNVTFRCDPISEHNRLYWYRQTLGQGPEFLTYFQNEAQLEKSRLLSDRFSAERPKGSFSTLEIQRTEQGDSAMYLCASSRAGDGSANEKLFFGSGTQLSVL.

This clonotype has a count of ten or more. The chain couples TRBV5-1 to TRBJ1-1, with 7 positions matching TRBD1. Per germline, CDR1 SGHRS and CDR2 YFSETQ. V dropped 4 bases and J dropped 2; count of bases not matched to a gene: 8. CDR3 length: 15 residues. CDR3 DNA sequence: TGCGCCAGCAGCATCGACAGGGAAGTCAACACTGAAGCTTTCTTT. Protein sequence: CASSIDREVNTEAFF. Looking up the rest from reference TRBV5-1 and TRBJ1-1 gives the full variable domain: KAGVTQTPRYLIKTRGQQVTLSCSPISGHRSVSWYQQTPGQGLQFLFEYFSETQRNKGNFPGRFSGRQFSNSRSEMNVSTLELGDSALYLCASSIDREVNTEAFFGQGTRLTVV.

This clonotype was seen many times. The chain combines TRBV10-3 with TRBJ2-2; no reliable D call. The CDR3 is 15 amino acids. CDR1 ENHRY and CDR2 SYGVKD come from the germline V gene. Trimming pared 0 bases from V and 3 bases from J, leaving 8 bases between. The CDR3 DNA is TGTGCCATCAGTGAGTCAGGTTCGGACACCGGGGAGCTGTTTTTT. It yields the protein CAISESGSDTGELFF.

Many counts were recorded for this clonotype. The chain links TRBV27 to TRBJ2-6; 10 bases map to TRBD1. Germline CDR1 MNHEY, CDR2 SMNVEV (reference sequence). V lost 1 base to trimming and J lost 3 bases; unmatched junction nucleotides: 6. The CDR3 extends over 18 amino acids. For the CDR3, the DNA is TGTGCCAGCAGTTTATGGGGACAGGGGAGGATTGGGGCCAACGTCCTGACTTTC. Translating it yields CASSLWGQGRIGANVLTF.

In this sample, this clonotype turned up many times. V gene TRBV6-5 combines with J gene TRBJ2-7; D tentatively fits TRBD1 or TRBD2 (5 bases each). Trimming stripped 3 bases from V and 6 bases from J, with 15 bases between. CDR3 size: 14 residues. Germline CDR1 is MNHEY and CDR2 is SVGAGI. CDR3 nucleotide sequence: TGTGCCAGCAGTTATGGGGGTAGTTCGGGCGAGCAGTACTTC. This codes for CASSYGGSSGEQYF.